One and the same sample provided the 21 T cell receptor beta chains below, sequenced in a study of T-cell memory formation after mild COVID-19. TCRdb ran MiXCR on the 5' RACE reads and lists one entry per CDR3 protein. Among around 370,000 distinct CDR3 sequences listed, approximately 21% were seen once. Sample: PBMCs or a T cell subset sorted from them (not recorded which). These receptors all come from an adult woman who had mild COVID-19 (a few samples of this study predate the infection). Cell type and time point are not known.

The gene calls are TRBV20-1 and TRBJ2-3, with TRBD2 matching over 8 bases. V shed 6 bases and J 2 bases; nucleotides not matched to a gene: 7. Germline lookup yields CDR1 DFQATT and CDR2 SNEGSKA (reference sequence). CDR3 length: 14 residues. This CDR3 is CSAGIAGSTDTQYF. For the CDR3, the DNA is TGCAGTGCAGGGATAGCGGGGTCCACAGATACGCAGTATTTT.

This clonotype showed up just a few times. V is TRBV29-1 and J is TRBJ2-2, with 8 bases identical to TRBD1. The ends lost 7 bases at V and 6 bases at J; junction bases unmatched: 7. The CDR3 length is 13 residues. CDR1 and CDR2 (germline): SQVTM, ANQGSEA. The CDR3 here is CSGTGSMAGELFF. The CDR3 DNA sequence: TGCAGCGGGACAGGGAGTATGGCCGGGGAGCTGTTTTTT.

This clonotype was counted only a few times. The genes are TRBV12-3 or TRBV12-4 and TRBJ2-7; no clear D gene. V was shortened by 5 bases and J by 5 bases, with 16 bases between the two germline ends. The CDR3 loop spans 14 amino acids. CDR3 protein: CASSTGPTPDEQYF. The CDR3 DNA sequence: TGTGCCAGCAGTACCGGTCCCACTCCCGACGAGCAGTACTTC.

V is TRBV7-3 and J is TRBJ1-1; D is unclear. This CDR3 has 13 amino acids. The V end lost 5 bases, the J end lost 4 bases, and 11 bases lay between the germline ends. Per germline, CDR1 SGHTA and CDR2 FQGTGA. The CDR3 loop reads CASSLTRSTEAFF. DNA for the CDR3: TGTGCCAGCAGCCTGACTAGGAGCACTGAAGCTTTCTTT.

CDR3 in amino acids: CSASGQDHSYEQYF. Written as DNA, the CDR3 is TGCAGTGCTAGCGGACAGGATCACTCCTACGAGCAGTACTTC. The V and J genes are TRBV20-1 and TRBJ2-7; TRBD1 matches at 7 bases. J was trimmed by 0 bases and V by 3 bases; bases with no gene match: 5. Germline V gene data show CDR1 as DFQATT and CDR2 as SNEGSKA (reference sequence). This CDR3 has 14 residues.

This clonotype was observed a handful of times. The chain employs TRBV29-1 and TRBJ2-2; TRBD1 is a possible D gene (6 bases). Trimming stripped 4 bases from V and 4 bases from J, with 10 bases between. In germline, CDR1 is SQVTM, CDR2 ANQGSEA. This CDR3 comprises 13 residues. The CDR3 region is CSVGTAPTGELFF. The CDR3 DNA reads TGCAGCGTTGGGACAGCCCCCACCGGGGAGCTGTTTTTT.

In DNA, the CDR3 is TGTGCCAGCAGTTTTAGGATTGGGTCCACAGATACGCAGTATTTT. Protein: CASSFRIGSTDTQYF. The chain recombines TRBV12-3 or TRBV12-4 with TRBJ2-3; D not certain. Trimming stripped 3 bases from V and 2 bases from J, with 12 bases between. The CDR3 covers 15 residues.

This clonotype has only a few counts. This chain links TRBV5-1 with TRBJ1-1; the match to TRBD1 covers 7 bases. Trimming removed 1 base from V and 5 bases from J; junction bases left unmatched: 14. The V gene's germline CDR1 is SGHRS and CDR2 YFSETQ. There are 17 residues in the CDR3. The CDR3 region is CASSLRAGGDSGTEAFF. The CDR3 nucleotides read TGCGCCAGCAGCTTGAGGGCAGGGGGGGATTCGGGGACTGAAGCTTTCTTT.

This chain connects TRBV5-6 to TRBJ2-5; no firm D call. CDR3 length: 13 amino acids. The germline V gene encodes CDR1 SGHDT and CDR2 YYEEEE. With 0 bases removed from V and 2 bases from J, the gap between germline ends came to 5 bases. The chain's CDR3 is CASSLAHQETQYF. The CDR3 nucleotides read TGTGCCAGCAGCTTGGCACATCAAGAGACCCAGTACTTC.

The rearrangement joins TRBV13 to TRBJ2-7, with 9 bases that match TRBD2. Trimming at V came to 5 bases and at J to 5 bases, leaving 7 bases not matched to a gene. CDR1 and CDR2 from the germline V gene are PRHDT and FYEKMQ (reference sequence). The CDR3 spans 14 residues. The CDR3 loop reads CASSQGLALDEQYF. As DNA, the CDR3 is TGTGCCAGCAGCCAGGGACTAGCCCTAGACGAGCAGTACTTC.

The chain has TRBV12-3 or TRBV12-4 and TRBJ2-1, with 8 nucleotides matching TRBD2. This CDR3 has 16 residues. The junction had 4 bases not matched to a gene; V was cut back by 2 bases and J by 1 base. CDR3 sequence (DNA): TGTGCCAGCAGTTTATCGCGGGAGGTATCCTACAATGAGCAGTTCTTC. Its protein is CASSLSREVSYNEQFF.

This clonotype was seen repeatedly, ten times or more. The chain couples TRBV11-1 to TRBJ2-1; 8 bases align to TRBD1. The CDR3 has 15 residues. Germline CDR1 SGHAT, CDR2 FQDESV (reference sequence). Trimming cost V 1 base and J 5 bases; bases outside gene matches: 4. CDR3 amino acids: CASSLDRGVHNEQFF. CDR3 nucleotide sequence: TGTGCCAGCAGCTTAGACAGGGGGGTCCACAATGAGCAGTTCTTC.

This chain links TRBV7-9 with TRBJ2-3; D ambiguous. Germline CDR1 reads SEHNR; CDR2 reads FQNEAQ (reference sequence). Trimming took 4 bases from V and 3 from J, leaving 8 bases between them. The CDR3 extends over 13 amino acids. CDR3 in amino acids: CASSSMGTDTQYF. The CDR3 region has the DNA TGTGCCAGCAGCTCTATGGGGACAGATACGCAGTATTTT. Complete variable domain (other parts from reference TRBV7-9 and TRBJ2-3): DTGVSQNPRHKITKRGQNVTFRCDPISEHNRLYWYRQTLGQGPEFLTYFQNEAQLEKSRLLSDRFSAERPKGSFSTLEIQRTEQGDSAMYLCASSSMGTDTQYFGPGTRLTVL.

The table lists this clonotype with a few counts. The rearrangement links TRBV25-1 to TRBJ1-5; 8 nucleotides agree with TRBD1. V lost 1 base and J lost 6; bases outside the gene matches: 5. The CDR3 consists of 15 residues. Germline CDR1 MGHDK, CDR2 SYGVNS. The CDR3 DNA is TGTGCCAGCAGTGAATCGGACAGGGCTTTTCAGCCCCAGCATTTT. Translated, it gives CASSESDRAFQPQHF.

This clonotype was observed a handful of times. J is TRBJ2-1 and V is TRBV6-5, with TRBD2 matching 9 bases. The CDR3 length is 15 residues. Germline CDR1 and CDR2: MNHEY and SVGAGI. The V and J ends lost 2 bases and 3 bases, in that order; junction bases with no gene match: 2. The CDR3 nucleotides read TGTGCCAGCAGTTACGCGGGAGGGATCTACAATGAGCAGTTCTTC. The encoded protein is CASSYAGGIYNEQFF.

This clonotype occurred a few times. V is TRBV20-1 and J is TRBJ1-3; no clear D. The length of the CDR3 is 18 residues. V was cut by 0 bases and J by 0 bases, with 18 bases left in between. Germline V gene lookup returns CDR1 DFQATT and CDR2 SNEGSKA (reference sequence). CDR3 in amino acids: CSAREDVRVDRSGNTIYF. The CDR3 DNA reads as TGCAGTGCTAGAGAAGATGTGAGGGTAGATCGCTCTGGAAACACCATATATTTT.

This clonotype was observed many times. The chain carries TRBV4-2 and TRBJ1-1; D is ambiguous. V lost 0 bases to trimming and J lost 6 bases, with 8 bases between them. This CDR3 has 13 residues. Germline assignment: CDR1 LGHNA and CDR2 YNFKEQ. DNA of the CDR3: TGTGCCAGCAGCCAAGACTATGATGCTGAAGCTTTCTTT. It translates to CASSQDYDAEAFF.

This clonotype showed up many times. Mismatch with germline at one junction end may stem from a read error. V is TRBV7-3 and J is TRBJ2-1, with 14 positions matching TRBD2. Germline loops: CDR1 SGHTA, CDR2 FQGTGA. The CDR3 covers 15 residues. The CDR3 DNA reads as TGCGCCAGCAGCCCCGGGACTAGCGGGAGTAACGAGCAGTTCTTC. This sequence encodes CASSPGTSGSNEQFF.

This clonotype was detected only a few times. Here the CDR3 DNA reads TGTGCCAGCAGCCGTAGCGGATGGGGCGGGGAGCTGTTTTTT. Its translation is CASSRSGWGGELFF. The chain employs TRBV5-6 and TRBJ2-2; the D gene is possibly TRBD2 (6 bases). CDR3 length equals 14 residues. Germline V gene sequence: CDR1 SGHDT, CDR2 YYEEEE. Between the trimmed V and J ends, which lost 4 bases and 7 bases, there was a span of 14 bases.

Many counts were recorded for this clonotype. The CDR3 protein is CASSPLRGGYEQFF. The CDR3 DNA reads TGTGCCAGCTCACCATTGCGGGGGGGCTATGAGCAGTTCTTC. The V call is TRBV18, the J call TRBJ2-1; TRBD2 matches 9 bases. Germline trimming cut 2 bases from V and 8 bases from J; bases unmatched to any gene: 4. CDR3 length: 14 amino acids. The germline V gene encodes CDR1 KGHSH and CDR2 LQKENI.

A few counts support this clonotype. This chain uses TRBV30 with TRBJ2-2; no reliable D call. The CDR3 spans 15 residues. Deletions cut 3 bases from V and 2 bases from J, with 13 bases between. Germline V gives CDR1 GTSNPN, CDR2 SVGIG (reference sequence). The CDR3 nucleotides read TGTGCCTGGAGATGGGGTAGGGCCAACACCGGGGAGCTGTTTTTT. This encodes CAWRWGRANTGELFF.